The 3 T cell receptor beta chains reported below all come from one sample, sequenced in a study of T cells in Graves' hyperthyroidism and ophthalmopathy. TCR beta CDR3 regions were amplified from RNA. Primed by the HTBI set, a first-round RT-PCR was run on the TCR CDR3. Using its own MiXCR run on the multiplex PCR reads, TCRdb lists one record per CDR3 protein. The profile covers approximately 300,000 distinct CDR3 sequences, with about 18% appearing a single time and roughly 50% taken by the ten largest. Specimen: blood. These receptors all stem from a woman aged 60-70 years with Graves' ophthalmopathy.

The chain combines TRBV4-3 with TRBJ2-2, with D perhaps TRBD2 (6 bases). V was trimmed by 5 bases and J by 6 bases, leaving 19 bases between them. From germline, CDR1 is LGHNA and CDR2 YSLEER. The length of the CDR3 is 16 residues. CDR3 in amino acids: CASSEGWLGGPGELFF. The CDR3 bases are TGCGCCAGCAGCGAAGGATGGCTAGGAGGGCCCGGGGAGCTGTTTTTT.

At least ten counts were recorded for this clonotype. CDR3 amino acids: CASTPPSGLSGGYTF. The CDR3 DNA reads as TGTGCCAGCACCCCCCCCTCGGGCCTGTCGGGTGGCTACACCTTC. This chain uses TRBV28 with TRBJ1-2; D ambiguous. The CDR3 is 15 amino acids. V lost 7 bases and J 7 bases, leaving 22 bases between the germline ends. Germline V lookup: CDR1 MDHEN, CDR2 SYDVKM.

V and J are TRBV9 and TRBJ1-4; 8 bases match TRBD1. In germline, CDR1 is SGDLS, CDR2 YYNGEE. This CDR3 region has 16 residues. With 7 bases clipped from V and 2 bases from J, the junction kept 10 bases outside the gene matches. The CDR3 here is CASGGQAGATNEKLFF. CDR3 coding DNA: TGTGCCAGCGGGGGACAGGCCGGGGCGACTAATGAAAAACTGTTTTTT.